This TCR beta chain originates from a study of blood T cell repertoires in COVID-19. Study-level information: The origin of the acute and convalescent COVID-19 samples was the United States, Italy and Spain. In each case, the material was cDNA or gDNA derived from T cells, B-cell-depleted T cells, or PBMCs.

V lost 3 bases to trimming and J lost 10 bases, with 15 bases between them. CDR1 KGHSH and CDR2 LQKENI come from the germline V gene. The CDR3 length is 13 residues. In the original processing: Amplification with reference gene primers provided the estimates of nucleated cell counts. Only in-frame clones appear in the TCRdb table, and some are missing; sequencing was by immunoSEQ multiplex PCR. V and J calls and clone size come straight from that table; D and trimming were deduced from the DNA. The table records about 170,000 clones, less than 90% of them present only once. The chain joins TRBV18 to TRBJ1-1; the D gene is possibly TRBD1 (5 bases). Material: PBMCs or T cells enriched from blood (not recorded which). This TCR came from a woman in her forties or fifties who had recovered from COVID-19. In DNA, the CDR3 is TGTGCCAGCTCACCGGGACTTCAAGAGGGAGCTTTCTTT. It yields the protein CASSPGLQEGAFF.